The 20 T cell receptor beta chains below all came from one sample that was sequenced in a study of shared clonotypes between healthy human individuals. Sequencing was performed with immunoSEQ multiplex PCR; in TCRdb, only in-frame clones are kept and a portion is missing. The sample consists of 2 million to 3 million clones, around nine tenths of them appearing once. Material for sequencing was naive CD4+ T cells sorted from blood. Stated subset: CD45RA+ positively selected. These receptors originate from a man between 18 and 29 years old in good health.

Comments on this clone: Other DNA sequences of this sample code for an identical CDR3. J is TRBJ2-7 and V is TRBV2; 9 bases fit TRBD1. This CDR3 contains 14 residues. Germline lookup yields CDR1 SNHLY and CDR2 FYNNEI. V lost 8 bases to trimming and J lost 1 base; unmatched junction nucleotides: 6. The CDR3: CASRDRDFSYEQYF. In nucleotides, the CDR3 is TGTGCCAGCCGGGACAGGGATTTTTCCTACGAGCAGTACTTC. The full variable domain, with the rest looked up from reference TRBV2 and TRBJ2-7, is EPEVTQTPSHQVTQMGQEVILRCVPISNHLYFYWYRQILGQKVEFLVSFYNNEISEKSEIFDDQFSVERPDGSNFTLKIRSTKLEDSAMYFCASRDRDFSYEQYFGPGTRLTVT.

The genes are TRBV5-1 and TRBJ1-2, with D hard to call. The CDR3 length is 15 residues. V shed 0 bases and J shed 0 bases, with 9 bases lying between them. The germline CDR1 and CDR2 sequences are SGHRS and YFSETQ. CDR3 region: CASSLVPDTNYGYTF. In DNA form, the CDR3 reads TGCGCCAGCAGCTTGGTTCCGGATACTAACTATGGCTACACCTTC.

This chain links TRBV5-1 with TRBJ2-5; TRBD2 agrees at 8 bases. The germline gives CDR1 SGHRS, CDR2 YFSETQ. This CDR3 is 16 amino acids long. V shed 0 bases and J 2 bases; nucleotides not matched to a gene: 6. The CDR3: CASSLASSGGQETQYF. CDR3 sequence (DNA): TGCGCCAGCAGCTTGGCCTCCAGCGGGGGTCAAGAGACCCAGTACTTC.

This chain uses TRBV9 with TRBJ2-1; tentative D call: TRBD1 (5 bases). The length of the CDR3 is 15 residues. Germline values: CDR1 SGDLS, CDR2 YYNGEE. The V end lost 4 bases, the J end lost 5 bases, and 16 bases lay between the germline ends. CDR3 nucleotides: TGTGCCAGCAGCACGTTAGGACAACATAACAATGAGCAGTTCTTC. This translates into CASSTLGQHNNEQFF. The variable domain in full, with the rest retrieved from reference TRBV9 and TRBJ2-1, is DSGVTQTPKHLITATGQRVTLRCSPRSGDLSVYWYQQSLDQGLQFLIQYYNGEERAKGNILERFSAQQFPDLHSELNLSSLELGDSALYFCASSTLGQHNNEQFFGPGTRLTVL.

The rearrangement links TRBV6-5 to TRBJ2-3; 7 bases are shared with TRBD2. This CDR3 comprises 15 residues. V dropped 0 bases and J dropped 1; count of bases not matched to a gene: 1. Germline loops: CDR1 MNHEY, CDR2 SVGAGI. The CDR3 sequence is CASSYSLAGTDTQYF. DNA for the CDR3: TGTGCCAGCAGTTACTCGCTAGCGGGCACAGATACGCAGTATTTT.

The J gene is TRBJ1-1, the V gene TRBV7-2; tentatively, D is TRBD1 (6 bases). Per germline, CDR1 SGHTA and CDR2 FQGNSA. CDR3 length equals 14 residues. V dropped 5 bases and J dropped 4 bases, with 14 bases sitting between them. The CDR3 sequence: CASSADRWSTEAFF. The CDR3 bases are TGTGCCAGCAGCGCCGACAGGTGGAGCACTGAAGCTTTCTTT.

The V gene is TRBV10-1, the J gene TRBJ2-3, with 13 bases that match TRBD2. The CDR3 loop spans 15 amino acids. V lost 7 bases to trimming and J lost 3 bases; unmatched junction nucleotides: 4. Germline CDR1 reads WNHNN; CDR2 reads SYGVQD (reference sequence). CDR3 sequence reads: CASTWTSGGTDTQYF. The CDR3 DNA is TGCGCCAGCACCTGGACTAGCGGGGGAACAGATACGCAGTATTTT.

The chain uses TRBV28 and TRBJ1-6, with D possibly matching TRBD1 (5 bases). The CDR3 totals 16 residues. In germline, CDR1 is MDHEN, CDR2 SYDVKM. The V gene lost 3 bases and the J gene lost 5 bases, with 14 bases spanning the gap. CDR3 nucleotide sequence: TGTGCCAGCAGTTTCGGAGCATGGGGACATAATTCACCCCTCCACTTT. Translating it yields CASSFGAWGHNSPLHF.

The genes are TRBV7-2 and TRBJ2-3; D might be TRBD1 or TRBD2, each matching 5 bases. The CDR3 is 16 residues long. V was trimmed by 4 bases and J by 2 bases, leaving 16 bases between them. Germline-derived CDR1 and CDR2 are SGHTA and FQGNSA. CDR3 sequence reads: CASSWEYWGYTDTQYF. The CDR3 region has the DNA TGTGCCAGCAGCTGGGAGTATTGGGGCTACACAGATACGCAGTATTTT.

CDR3 residues: CASSDGPRGGSADTQYF. The CDR3 DNA sequence: TGTGCCAGCAGCGATGGTCCCCGGGGGGGTAGCGCAGATACGCAGTATTTT. The chain uses TRBV21-1 and TRBJ2-3; the table gives TRBD2 as D, unverified against the DNA. TRBV21-1 is a listed pseudogene. This CDR3 is 17 amino acids long.

The rearrangement links TRBV2 to TRBJ2-5; the match to TRBD1 covers 8 bases. V shed 6 bases and J 7 bases; nucleotides not matched to a gene: 16. Germline CDR1 and CDR2: SNHLY and FYNNEI. The CDR3 runs to 16 residues. The CDR3 region has the DNA TGTGCCAGCAGAGACCCGGACAGGGAAGGTTTGTCGACCCAGTACTTC. Its protein product is CASRDPDREGLSTQYF. Drawing the rest from reference TRBV2 and TRBJ2-5, the complete variable domain is EPEVTQTPSHQVTQMGQEVILRCVPISNHLYFYWYRQILGQKVEFLVSFYNNEISEKSEIFDDQFSVERPDGSNFTLKIRSTKLEDSAMYFCASRDPDREGLSTQYFGPGTRLLVL.

The chain carries TRBV7-2 and TRBJ1-2; the D is unclear. Trimming cost V 0 bases and J 4 bases, with 12 bases left between them. Germline V gene lookup returns CDR1 SGHTA and CDR2 FQGNSA. The CDR3 runs to 15 residues. The CDR3 DNA follows: TGTGCCAGCAGCTTAGCGGCAGCCAATAGCTATGGCTACACCTTC. This encodes CASSLAAANSYGYTF.

The chain employs TRBV5-1 and TRBJ2-7, with 7 bases that match TRBD2. The V segment lost 0 bases and the J segment 3 bases; nucleotides outside the gene matches: 12. CDR1 and CDR2 (germline): SGHRS, YFSETQ. The CDR3 loop spans 17 amino acids. CDR3 protein: CASSLVGVGGGSYEQYF. The DNA of the CDR3 is TGCGCCAGCAGCTTGGTGGGCGTTGGTGGCGGGAGCTACGAGCAGTACTTC.

V and J are TRBV6-5 and TRBJ2-2; D is possibly TRBD1 (6 bases). Trimming left V 6 bases short and J 1 base short, with 12 bases between. Germline V gives CDR1 MNHEY, CDR2 SVGAGI. The CDR3 totals 15 residues. DNA for the CDR3: TGTGCCAGCAGACCCGGGACACTGAACACCGGGGAGCTGTTTTTT. Its protein is CASRPGTLNTGELFF.

A single count supports this clone. The chain joins TRBV19 to TRBJ1-1; perhaps TRBD1 as D (6 bases). The V gene's germline CDR1 is LNHDA and CDR2 SQIVND (reference sequence). The V end was cut by 7 bases, the J end by 1 base, with 16 bases between. CDR3 size: 15 residues. The DNA for the CDR3 is TGTGCCAGTACCTATACGGGGGGCGGGAACACTGAAGCTTTCTTT. Translating gives CASTYTGGGNTEAFF.

The chain is built from TRBV2 and TRBJ2-5; D unclear. Germline V gene sequence: CDR1 SNHLY, CDR2 FYNNEI. The V gene lost 7 bases and the J gene lost 4 bases, with 19 bases spanning the gap. The CDR3 is made up of 15 amino acids. CDR3 sequence: CASTLQGSPRETQYF. The CDR3 DNA is TGTGCCAGCACCCTCCAAGGGTCCCCTAGAGAGACCCAGTACTTC.

V usage is TRBV5-1 and J usage is TRBJ2-3; D unclear. The germline V gene has CDR1 SGHRS and CDR2 YFSETQ. Trimming stripped 0 bases from V and 4 bases from J, with 15 bases between. This CDR3 is built from 16 residues. In nucleotides, the CDR3 is TGCGCCAGCAGCTTGGGTACAGCCCTTACCGCAGATACGCAGTATTTT. Residues: CASSLGTALTADTQYF.

The rearrangement joins TRBV27 to TRBJ1-4, with D tentatively TRBD1 (6 bases). Trimming pared 0 bases from V and 11 bases from J, leaving 19 bases between. The germline V gene has CDR1 MNHEY and CDR2 SMNVEV (reference sequence). The CDR3 spans 16 residues. The CDR3 nucleotides read TGTGCCAGCAGTTTATCGGTGCAGGGGCCAATGAAGAAACTGTTTTTT. Its protein product is CASSLSVQGPMKKLFF.

The V and J genes are TRBV7-3 and TRBJ2-3, with 14 bases fitting TRBD2. Germline CDR1 and CDR2: SGHTA and FQGTGA. The junction had 6 bases not matched to a gene; V was cut back by 5 bases and J by 2 bases. The CDR3 consists of 17 residues. The CDR3 is CASSPSGLAGVTDTQYF. CDR3 coding DNA: TGTGCCAGCAGCCCCTCGGGACTAGCGGGGGTCACAGATACGCAGTATTTT.

The J gene is TRBJ2-5, the V gene TRBV5-5; TRBD1 matches at 7 bases. With V trimmed by 6 bases and J by 5 bases, 10 bases remained unmatched. CDR1 is SGHKS and CDR2 is YYEKEE in the germline V gene (reference sequence). The CDR3 length is 14 residues. CDR3 region: CASNPTGLGETQYF. The CDR3, as DNA: TGTGCCAGCAACCCGACAGGGCTGGGCGAGACCCAGTACTTC.